A selection of T cell receptor beta chains follows, all from one sample in a study of regulatory T cells in long-lasting Graves disease. MiXCR, run by TCRdb on the multiplex PCR reads, gives a single entry per CDR3 protein. Of a few hundred thousand distinct CDR3 sequences detected, 23% appear once; the ten largest clones hold about a quarter. The specimen comprised peripheral blood mononuclear cells (PBMCs), sampled when the disease was refractory, from a patient treated with antithyroid drugs. The receptors come from a female donor with Graves disease. The CDR3 runs from the conserved cysteine through the conserved F or W. D genes are given only for firm matches. Clone sizes are given selectively: once, few, many, or a class where the clone is expanded.

clone_size: .; v_call: TRBV24-1; j_call: TRBJ2-2; d_call: TRBD2; cdr3_aa: CATSDWAFGGTSGPNTGELFF; cdr3_nt: TGTGCCACCAGTGATTGGGCTTTTGGGGGGACTAGCGGGCCGAACACCGGGGAGCTGTTTTTT
clone_size: many; v_call: TRBV20-1; j_call: TRBJ2-7; d_call: .; cdr3_aa: CSASDGVEGYEQYF; cdr3_nt: TGCAGTGCATCGGACGGGGTAGAAGGTTACGAGCAGTACTTC
clone_size: .; v_call: TRBV19; j_call: TRBJ1-2; d_call: TRBD1; cdr3_aa: CASSIGGTGEYTF; cdr3_nt: TGTGCCAGTAGTATAGGGGGGACAGGTGAATACACCTTC
clone_size: .; v_call: TRBV27; j_call: TRBJ2-1; d_call: .; cdr3_aa: CASSTTRNNEQFF; cdr3_nt: TGTGCCAGCAGTACCACTAGAAACAATGAGCAGTTCTTC
clone_size: many; v_call: TRBV28; j_call: TRBJ2-7; d_call: TRBD2; cdr3_aa: CASSSFLAGVYEQYF; cdr3_nt: TGTGCCAGCAGCAGCTTTCTAGCGGGAGTCTACGAGCAGTACTTC
clone_size: many; v_call: TRBV28; j_call: TRBJ2-7; d_call: TRBD1; cdr3_aa: CASSLPGQGGSYEQYF; cdr3_nt: TGTGCCAGCAGTTTACCCGGACAGGGCGGCTCCTACGAGCAGTACTTC
clone_size: .; v_call: TRBV30; j_call: TRBJ1-2; d_call: .; cdr3_aa: CAWSVRGSYTF; cdr3_nt: TGTGCCTGGAGTGTACGAGGAAGCTACACCTTC
clone_size: many; v_call: TRBV12-3/TRBV12-4; j_call: TRBJ2-7; d_call: .; cdr3_aa: CASSLQGLTYEQYF; cdr3_nt: TGTGCCAGCAGTTTGCAGGGTCTAACCTACGAGCAGTACTTC
clone_size: few; v_call: TRBV5-5; j_call: TRBJ2-3; d_call: TRBD2; cdr3_aa: CASSLGTGLSTDTQYF; cdr3_nt: TGTGCCAGCAGCTTAGGGACGGGACTATCCACAGATACGCAGTATTTT
clone_size: .; v_call: TRBV18; j_call: TRBJ1-2; d_call: .; cdr3_aa: CASSPQVEGYTF; cdr3_nt: TGTGCCAGCTCACCTCAAGTAGAGGGCTACACCTTC
clone_size: .; v_call: TRBV5-1; j_call: TRBJ2-7; d_call: .; cdr3_aa: CASSLVTLHEQYF; cdr3_nt: TGCGCCAGCAGCTTGGTTACCCTCCACGAGCAGTACTTC
clone_size: .; v_call: TRBV6-2/TRBV6-3; j_call: TRBJ2-2; d_call: TRBD2; cdr3_aa: CASSYGGRAGTGELFF; cdr3_nt: TGTGCCAGCAGTTACGGCGGGAGGGCCGGCACCGGGGAGCTGTTTTTT
clone_size: many; v_call: TRBV6-8; j_call: TRBJ1-1; d_call: TRBD1; cdr3_aa: CASTSVGDRGGTEAFF; cdr3_nt: TGTGCCAGCACCAGCGTTGGGGACAGGGGTGGCACTGAAGCTTTCTTT
clone_size: many; v_call: TRBV7-8; j_call: TRBJ1-2; d_call: .; cdr3_aa: CASSLESKSRAGYTF; cdr3_nt: TGTGCCAGCAGCTTAGAATCGAAATCGCGGGCTGGCTACACCTTC
clone_size: few; v_call: TRBV20-1; j_call: TRBJ1-1; d_call: TRBD1; cdr3_aa: CSTDRGVTEAFF; cdr3_nt: TGCAGTACAGACAGGGGGGTCACTGAAGCTTTCTTT
clone_size: .; v_call: TRBV7-9; j_call: TRBJ2-5; d_call: .; cdr3_aa: CASSHRQFPNQETQYF; cdr3_nt: TGTGCCAGCAGCCACCGACAGTTCCCAAACCAAGAGACCCAGTACTTC
clone_size: .; v_call: TRBV7-2; j_call: TRBJ2-2; d_call: .; cdr3_aa: CASSKTAGAGTGELFF; cdr3_nt: TGTGCCAGCAGCAAGACGGCGGGGGCGGGCACCGGGGAGCTGTTTTTT
clone_size: many; v_call: TRBV30; j_call: TRBJ1-4; d_call: .; cdr3_aa: CAWSKRGYEKLFF; cdr3_nt: TGTGCCTGGAGCAAAAGGGGGTACGAAAAACTGTTTTTT
clone_size: many; v_call: TRBV12-3/TRBV12-4; j_call: TRBJ1-5; d_call: .; cdr3_aa: CASSFIVWDTRSEPQHF; cdr3_nt: TGTGCCAGCAGTTTTATCGTTTGGGACACCCGTTCGGAGCCCCAGCATTTT